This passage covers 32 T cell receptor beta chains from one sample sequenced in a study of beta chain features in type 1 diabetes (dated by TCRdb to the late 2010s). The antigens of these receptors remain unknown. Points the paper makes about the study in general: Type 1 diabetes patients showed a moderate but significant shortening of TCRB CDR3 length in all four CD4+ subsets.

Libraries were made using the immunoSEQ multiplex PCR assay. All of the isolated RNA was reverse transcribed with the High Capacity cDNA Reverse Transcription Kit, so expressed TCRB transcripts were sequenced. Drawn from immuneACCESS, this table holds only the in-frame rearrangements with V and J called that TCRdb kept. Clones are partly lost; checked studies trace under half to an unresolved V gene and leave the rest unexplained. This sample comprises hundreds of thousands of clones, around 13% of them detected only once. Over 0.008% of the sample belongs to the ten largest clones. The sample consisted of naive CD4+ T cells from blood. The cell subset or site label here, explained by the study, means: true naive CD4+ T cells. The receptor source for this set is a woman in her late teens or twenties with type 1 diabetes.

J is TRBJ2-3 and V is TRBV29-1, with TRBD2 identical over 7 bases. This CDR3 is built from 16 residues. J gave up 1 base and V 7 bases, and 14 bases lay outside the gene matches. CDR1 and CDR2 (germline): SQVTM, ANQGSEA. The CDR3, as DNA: TGCAGCGCTGGCCTCGGTGGGAGGGCAGGCACAGATACGCAGTATTTT. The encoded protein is CSAGLGGRAGTDTQYF.

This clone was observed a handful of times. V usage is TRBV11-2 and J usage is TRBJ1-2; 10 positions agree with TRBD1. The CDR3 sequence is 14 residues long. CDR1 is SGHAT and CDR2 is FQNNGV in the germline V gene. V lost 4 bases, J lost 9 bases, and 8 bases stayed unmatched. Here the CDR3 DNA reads TGTGCCAGCAGCTCCTTGGGACAGGGGCGACGCTACACCTTC. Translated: CASSSLGQGRRYTF.

The CDR3 reads CSGTSSYEQYF. The CDR3 nucleotides are TGCAGTGGCACGAGTTCCTACGAGCAGTACTTC. The V and J genes are TRBV20-1 and TRBJ2-7; D remains ambiguous. V was clipped by 7 bases and J by 1 base, with 8 bases between them. The germline V gene has CDR1 DFQATT and CDR2 SNEGSKA (reference sequence). This CDR3 has 11 residues.

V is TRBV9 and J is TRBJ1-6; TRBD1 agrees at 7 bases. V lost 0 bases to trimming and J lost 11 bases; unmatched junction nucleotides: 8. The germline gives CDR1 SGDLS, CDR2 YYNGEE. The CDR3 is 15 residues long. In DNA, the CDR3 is TGTGCCAGCAGCGTAGAACAGGGGTCTAAGACACCCCTCCACTTT. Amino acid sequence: CASSVEQGSKTPLHF. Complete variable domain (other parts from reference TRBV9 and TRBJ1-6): DSGVTQTPKHLITATGQRVTLRCSPRSGDLSVYWYQQSLDQGLQFLIQYYNGEERAKGNILERFSAQQFPDLHSELNLSSLELGDSALYFCASSVEQGSKTPLHFGNGTRLTVT.

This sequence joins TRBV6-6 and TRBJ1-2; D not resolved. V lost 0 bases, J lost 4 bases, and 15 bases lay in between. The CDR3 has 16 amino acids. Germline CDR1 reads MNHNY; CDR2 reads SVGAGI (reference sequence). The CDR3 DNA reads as TGTGCCAGCAGTTACTCGAGGAAAAATACACCCTATGGCTACACCTTC. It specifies CASSYSRKNTPYGYTF.

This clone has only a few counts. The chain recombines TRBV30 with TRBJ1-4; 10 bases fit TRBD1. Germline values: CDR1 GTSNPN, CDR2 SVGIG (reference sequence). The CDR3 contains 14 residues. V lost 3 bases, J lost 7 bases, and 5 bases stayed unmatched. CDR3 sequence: CAWRATGGTEKLFF. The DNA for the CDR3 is TGTGCCTGGAGGGCGACAGGGGGCACTGAAAAACTGTTTTTT. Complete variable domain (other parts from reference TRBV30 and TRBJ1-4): SQTIHQWPATLVQPVGSPLSLECTVEGTSNPNLYWYRQAAGRGLQLLFYSVGIGQISSEVPQNLSASRPQDRQFILSSKKLLLSDSGFYLCAWRATGGTEKLFFGSGTQLSVL.

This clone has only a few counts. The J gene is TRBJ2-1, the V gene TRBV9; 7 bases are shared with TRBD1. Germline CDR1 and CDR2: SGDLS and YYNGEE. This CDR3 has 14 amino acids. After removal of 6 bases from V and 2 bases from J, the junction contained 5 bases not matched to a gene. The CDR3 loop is CASTQGVTYNEQFF. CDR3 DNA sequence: TGTGCCAGCACCCAGGGGGTAACCTACAATGAGCAGTTCTTC.

CDR3 protein: CASSAATGLVAKNIQYF. The DNA of the CDR3 is TGTGCCAGCTCAGCGGCCACAGGGCTGGTGGCCAAAAACATTCAGTACTTC. The chain carries TRBV18 and TRBJ2-4, with a tentative D call TRBD1 (6 bases). The CDR3 consists of 17 residues. V lost 5 bases, J lost 1 base, and 18 bases lay in between. The germline CDR1 and CDR2 sequences are KGHSH and LQKENI.

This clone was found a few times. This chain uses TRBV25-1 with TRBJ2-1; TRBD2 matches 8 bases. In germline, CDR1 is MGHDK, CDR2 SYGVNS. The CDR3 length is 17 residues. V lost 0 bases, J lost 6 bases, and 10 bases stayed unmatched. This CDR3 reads CASSEYRRREDGNEQFF. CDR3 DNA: TGTGCCAGCAGTGAATACCGTCGGCGGGAGGACGGCAATGAGCAGTTCTTC. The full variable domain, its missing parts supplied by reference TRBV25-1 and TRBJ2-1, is EADIYQTPRYLVIGTGKKITLECSQTMGHDKMYWYQQDPGMELHLIHYSYGVNSTEKGDLSSESTVSRIRTEHFPLTLESARPSHTSQYLCASSEYRRREDGNEQFFGPGTRLTVL.

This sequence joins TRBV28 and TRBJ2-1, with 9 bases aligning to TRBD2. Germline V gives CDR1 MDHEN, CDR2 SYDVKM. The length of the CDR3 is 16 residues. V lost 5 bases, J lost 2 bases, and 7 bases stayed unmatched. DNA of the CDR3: TGTGCCAGCAGTCCCCCGCGACTAGCGGCCTACAATGAGCAGTTCTTC. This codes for CASSPPRLAAYNEQFF.

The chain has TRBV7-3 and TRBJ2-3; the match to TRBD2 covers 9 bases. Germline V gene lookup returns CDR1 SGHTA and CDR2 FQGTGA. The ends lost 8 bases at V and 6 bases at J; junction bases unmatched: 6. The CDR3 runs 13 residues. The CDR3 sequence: CASAGGPADTQYF. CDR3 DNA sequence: TGTGCCAGCGCGGGAGGGCCGGCGGATACGCAGTATTTT.

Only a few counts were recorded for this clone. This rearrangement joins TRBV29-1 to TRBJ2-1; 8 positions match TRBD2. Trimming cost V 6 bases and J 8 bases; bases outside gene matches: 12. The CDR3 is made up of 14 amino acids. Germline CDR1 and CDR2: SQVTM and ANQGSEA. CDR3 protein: CSVLGGREGYEQFF. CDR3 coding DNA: TGCAGCGTCCTCGGGGGACGGGAGGGCTATGAGCAGTTCTTC.

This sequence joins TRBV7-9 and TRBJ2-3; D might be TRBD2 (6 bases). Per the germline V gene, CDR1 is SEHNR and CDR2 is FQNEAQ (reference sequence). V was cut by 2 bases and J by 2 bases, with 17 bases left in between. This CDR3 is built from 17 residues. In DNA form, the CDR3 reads TGTGCCAGCAGCTTAAAAACGGAGGGTCGGACCACAGATACGCAGTATTTT. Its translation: CASSLKTEGRTTDTQYF.

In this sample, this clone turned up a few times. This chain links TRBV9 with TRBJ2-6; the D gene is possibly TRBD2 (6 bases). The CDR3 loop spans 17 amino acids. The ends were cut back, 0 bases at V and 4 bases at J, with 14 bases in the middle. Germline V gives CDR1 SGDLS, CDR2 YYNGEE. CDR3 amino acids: CASSVAGQAGGANVLTF. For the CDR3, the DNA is TGTGCCAGCAGCGTAGCTGGCCAGGCGGGGGGGGCCAACGTCCTGACTTTC.

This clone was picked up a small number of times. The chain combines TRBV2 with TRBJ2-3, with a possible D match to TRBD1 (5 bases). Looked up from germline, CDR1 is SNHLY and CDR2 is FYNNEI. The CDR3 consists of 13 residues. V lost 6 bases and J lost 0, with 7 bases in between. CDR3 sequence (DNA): TGTGCCAGCAGAGGGGTGAGCACAGATACGCAGTATTTT. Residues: CASRGVSTDTQYF.

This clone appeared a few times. The CDR3 is CASSLGSGVAGGANVLTF. CDR3 nucleotide sequence: TGTGCCAGCAGCTTAGGGTCGGGGGTAGCGGGTGGGGCCAACGTCCTGACTTTC. This chain uses TRBV11-2 with TRBJ2-6; 7 bases fit TRBD2. Trimming removed 1 base from V and 3 bases from J; junction bases left unmatched: 9. The CDR3 loop spans 18 amino acids. Germline CDR1 and CDR2: SGHAT and FQNNGV.

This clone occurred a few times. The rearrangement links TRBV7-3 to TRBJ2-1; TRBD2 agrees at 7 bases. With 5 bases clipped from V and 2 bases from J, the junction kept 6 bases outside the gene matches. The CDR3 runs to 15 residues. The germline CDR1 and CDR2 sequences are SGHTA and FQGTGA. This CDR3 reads CASSRTAGPYNEQFF. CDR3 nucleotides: TGTGCCAGCAGCAGAACAGCGGGGCCCTACAATGAGCAGTTCTTC.

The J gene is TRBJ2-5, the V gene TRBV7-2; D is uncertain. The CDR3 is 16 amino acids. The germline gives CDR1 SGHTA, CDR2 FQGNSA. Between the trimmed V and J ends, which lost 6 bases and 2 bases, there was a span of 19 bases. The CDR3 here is CASSPWSGAPQETQYF. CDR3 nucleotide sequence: TGTGCCAGCAGTCCTTGGTCAGGCGCCCCTCAAGAGACCCAGTACTTC.

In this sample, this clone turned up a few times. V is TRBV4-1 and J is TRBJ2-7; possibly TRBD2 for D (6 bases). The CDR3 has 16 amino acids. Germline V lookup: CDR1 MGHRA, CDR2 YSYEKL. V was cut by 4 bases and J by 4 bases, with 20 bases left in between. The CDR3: CASSPGLIRSPYEQYF. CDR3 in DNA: TGCGCCAGCAGCCCAGGACTAATCAGGTCCCCTTACGAGCAGTACTTC.

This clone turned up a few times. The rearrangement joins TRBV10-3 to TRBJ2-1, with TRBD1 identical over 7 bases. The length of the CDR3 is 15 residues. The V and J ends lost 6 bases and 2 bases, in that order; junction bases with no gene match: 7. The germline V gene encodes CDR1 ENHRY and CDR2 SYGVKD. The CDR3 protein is CAISQTGPAYNEQFF. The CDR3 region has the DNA TGTGCCATCAGCCAGACAGGGCCGGCCTACAATGAGCAGTTCTTC.

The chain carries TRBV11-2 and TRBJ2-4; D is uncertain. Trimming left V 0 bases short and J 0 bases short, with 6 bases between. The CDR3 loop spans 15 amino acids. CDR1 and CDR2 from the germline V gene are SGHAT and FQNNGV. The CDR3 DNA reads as TGTGCCAGCAGCTTAGAGGGCAGAGCCAAAAACATTCAGTACTTC. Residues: CASSLEGRAKNIQYF.

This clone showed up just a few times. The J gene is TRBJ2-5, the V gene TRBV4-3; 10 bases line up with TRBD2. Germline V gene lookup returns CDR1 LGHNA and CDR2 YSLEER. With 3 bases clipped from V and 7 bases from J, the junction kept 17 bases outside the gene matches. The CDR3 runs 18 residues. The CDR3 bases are TGCGCCAGCAGCCAGGAACTAGCGGGGTCCCCGATGGGTCGGACCCAGTACTTC. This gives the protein CASSQELAGSPMGRTQYF.

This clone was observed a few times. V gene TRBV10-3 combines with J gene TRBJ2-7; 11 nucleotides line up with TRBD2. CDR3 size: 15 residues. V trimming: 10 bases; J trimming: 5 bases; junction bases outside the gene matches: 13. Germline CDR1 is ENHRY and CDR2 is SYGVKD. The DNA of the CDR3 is TGTGCCACCCTAACTCGACTAGCGGGAAGCCACGAGCAGTACTTC. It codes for CATLTRLAGSHEQYF.

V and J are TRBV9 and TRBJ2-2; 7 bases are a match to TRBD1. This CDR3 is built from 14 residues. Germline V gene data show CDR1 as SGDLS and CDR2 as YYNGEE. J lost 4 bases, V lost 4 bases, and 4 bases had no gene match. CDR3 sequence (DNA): TGTGCCAGCAGCCCGACAGGGATCACCGGGGAGCTGTTTTTT. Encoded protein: CASSPTGITGELFF.

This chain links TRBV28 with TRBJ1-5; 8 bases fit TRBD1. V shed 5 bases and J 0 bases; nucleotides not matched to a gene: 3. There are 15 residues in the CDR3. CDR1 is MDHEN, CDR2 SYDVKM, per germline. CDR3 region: CASSRTGYSNQPQHF. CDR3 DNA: TGTGCCAGCAGTCGGACAGGGTATAGCAATCAGCCCCAGCATTTT.

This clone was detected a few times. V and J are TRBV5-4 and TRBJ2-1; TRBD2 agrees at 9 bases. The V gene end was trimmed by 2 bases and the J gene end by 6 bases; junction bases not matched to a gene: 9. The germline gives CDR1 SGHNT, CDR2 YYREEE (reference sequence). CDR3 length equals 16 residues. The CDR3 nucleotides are TGTGCCAGCAGCTTAGGGCGGGGGGGAGCCGGCAATGAGCAGTTCTTC. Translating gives CASSLGRGGAGNEQFF.

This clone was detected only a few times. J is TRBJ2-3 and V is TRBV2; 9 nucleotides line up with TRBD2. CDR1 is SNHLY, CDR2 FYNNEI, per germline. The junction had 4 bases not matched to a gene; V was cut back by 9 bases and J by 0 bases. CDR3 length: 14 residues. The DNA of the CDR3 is TGTGCCAGTGTAAGCGGGAGGAGCACAGATACGCAGTATTTT. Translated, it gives CASVSGRSTDTQYF. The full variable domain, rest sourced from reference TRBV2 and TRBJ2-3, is EPEVTQTPSHQVTQMGQEVILRCVPISNHLYFYWYRQILGQKVEFLVSFYNNEISEKSEIFDDQFSVERPDGSNFTLKIRSTKLEDSAMYFCASVSGRSTDTQYFGPGTRLTVL.

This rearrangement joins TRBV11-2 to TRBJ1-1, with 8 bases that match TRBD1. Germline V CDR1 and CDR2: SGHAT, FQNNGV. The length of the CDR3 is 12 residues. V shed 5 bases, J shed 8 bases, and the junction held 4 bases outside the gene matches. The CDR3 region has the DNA TGTGCCAGCAGCCCCGACAGGGGAGAAGCTTTCTTT. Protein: CASSPDRGEAFF. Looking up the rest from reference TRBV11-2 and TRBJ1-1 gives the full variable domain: EAGVAQSPRYKIIEKRQSVAFWCNPISGHATLYWYQQILGQGPKLLIQFQNNGVVDDSQLPKDRFSAERLKGVDSTLKIQPAKLEDSAVYLCASSPDRGEAFFGQGTRLTVV.

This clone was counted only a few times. CDR3 in DNA: TGTGCCAGCAGCTTAGCGGGGGAGGGATGGAGCACTGAAGCTTTCTTT. Amino acids: CASSLAGEGWSTEAFF. The chain recombines TRBV7-9 with TRBJ1-1; tentative D call: TRBD1 (5 bases). With 0 bases removed from V and 4 bases from J, the gap between germline ends came to 15 bases. CDR1 is SEHNR and CDR2 is FQNEAQ in the germline V gene (reference sequence). The CDR3 consists of 16 residues.

The chain's CDR3 is CASSSRQIQETQYF. In DNA form, the CDR3 reads TGTGCCAGCAGCTCCCGACAGATACAAGAGACCCAGTACTTC. This chain connects TRBV5-6 to TRBJ2-5; possible D gene TRBD1, 5 bases. The CDR3 is made up of 14 amino acids. Per germline, CDR1 SGHDT and CDR2 YYEEEE. V was clipped by 3 bases and J by 2 bases, with 11 bases between them.

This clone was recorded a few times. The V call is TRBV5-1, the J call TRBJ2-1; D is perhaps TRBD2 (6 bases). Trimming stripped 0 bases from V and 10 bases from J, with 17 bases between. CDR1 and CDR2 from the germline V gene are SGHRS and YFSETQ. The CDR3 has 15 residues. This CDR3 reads CASSLESSRGREQFF. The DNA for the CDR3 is TGCGCCAGCAGCTTGGAATCTTCCCGGGGGAGGGAGCAGTTCTTC.

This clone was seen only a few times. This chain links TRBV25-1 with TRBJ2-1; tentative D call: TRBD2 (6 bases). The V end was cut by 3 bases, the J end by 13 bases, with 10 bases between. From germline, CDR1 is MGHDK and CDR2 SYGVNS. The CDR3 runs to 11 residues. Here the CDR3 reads CASSDTGTQFF. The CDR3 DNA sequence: TGTGCCAGCAGTGACACCGGGACTCAGTTCTTC. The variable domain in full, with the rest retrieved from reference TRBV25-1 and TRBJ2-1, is EADIYQTPRYLVIGTGKKITLECSQTMGHDKMYWYQQDPGMELHLIHYSYGVNSTEKGDLSSESTVSRIRTEHFPLTLESARPSHTSQYLCASSDTGTQFFGPGTRLTVL.